This TCR beta chain originates from a study of blood T cell repertoires in COVID-19. Study-level information: COVID-19 samples collected from the United States, Italy and Spain covered acute and convalescent phases.

Participants came from about two dozen US areas, aged roughly 18 to 89 years. In the source study's methods: Reference gene primer amplification gave estimated nucleated cell counts. Measured with immunoSEQ multiplex PCR; TCRdb has only the in-frame clones, and not every one. Clone size and the V and J calls come from that table; the DNA yielded D and trimming. The table records 220,000 or so clones, over 75% of them present only once. This CDR3 spans 16 amino acids. Germline V gives CDR1 MDHEN, CDR2 SYDVKM. Germline trimming cut 8 bases from V and 5 bases from J; bases unmatched to any gene: 14. This receptor was obtained from a woman between 18 and 29 years old in a cohort exposed to, infected with or recovered from COVID-19 (not recorded which). Sample: PBMCs or T cells enriched from blood (not recorded which). The V and J genes are TRBV28 and TRBJ2-3; TRBD1 agrees at 9 bases. The CDR3 DNA is TGTGCCAGCGGGTCCCGGGACAGGGAGGGACAAGATACGCAGTATTTT. Translating it yields CASGSRDREGQDTQYF.